This T cell receptor (beta chain) was recorded in a study of radiotherapy plus CTLA-4 blockade in lung cancer. In the study overall: Overall, approximately 17% of patients showed an objective response, while about 30% attained disease control.

The study, taken as a whole, reports: According to reports, early shifts in blood T cell clones, alongside interferon-beta, forecast response most accurately. Clones of tumor-derived TCRs expanded in blood after radiotherapy plus ipilimumab.

As to this clone: Its target is unknown.

In chemo-refractory metastatic non-small-cell lung cancer, patients got ipilimumab CTLA-4 blockade together with focal radiation. CDR1 and CDR2 (germline): SGHTA, FQGNSA. The CDR3 has 14 residues. V lost 3 bases to trimming and J lost 5 bases, with 10 bases between them. TCRdb's copy holds only in-frame clones and misses some; the assay was immunoSEQ multiplex PCR. The sample has 2,400 or so clones; around 76% are singletons. The TCR sequence derives from a human donor with non-small cell lung cancer that progressed on radiotherapy plus ipilimumab. The chain combines TRBV7-2 with TRBJ1-4; no clear D gene. This specimen consisted of tumor tissue, obtained from a patient treated with radiotherapy plus ipilimumab. CDR3 in DNA: TGTGCCAGCAGCTTTGGGAGGGCAAATGAAAAACTGTTTTTT. Translated, it gives CASSFGRANEKLFF.